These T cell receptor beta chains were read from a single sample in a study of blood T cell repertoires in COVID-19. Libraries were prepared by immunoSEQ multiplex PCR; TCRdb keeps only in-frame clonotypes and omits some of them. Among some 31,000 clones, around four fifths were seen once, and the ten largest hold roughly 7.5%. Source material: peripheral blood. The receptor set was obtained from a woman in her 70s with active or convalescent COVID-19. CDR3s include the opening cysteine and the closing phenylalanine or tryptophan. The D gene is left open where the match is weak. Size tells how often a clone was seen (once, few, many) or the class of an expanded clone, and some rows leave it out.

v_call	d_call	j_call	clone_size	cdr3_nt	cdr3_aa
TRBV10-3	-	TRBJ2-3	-	TGTGCCATCAGTGAGCGGGGGTACGGCACAGATACGCAGTATTTT	CAISERGYGTDTQYF
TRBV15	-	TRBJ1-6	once	TGTGCCACCAGCAGAGGGGGGGGGAGAACACCCCTCCACTTT	CATSRGGGRTPLHF
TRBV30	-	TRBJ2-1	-	TGTGCCTGGAGTGTACCAGGGGACAATGAGCAGTTCTTC	CAWSVPGDNEQFF
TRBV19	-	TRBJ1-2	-	TGTGCCAGCGACGCGGGACCGCCGAACTATGGCTACACCTTC	CASDAGPPNYGYTF
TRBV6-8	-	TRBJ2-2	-	TGTGCCAGCAGTTACTCGACGTCGCTAGTGGGCGGGGAGCTGTTTTTT	CASSYSTSLVGGELFF
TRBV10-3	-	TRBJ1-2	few	TGTGCCATCAGTGAAACCCCGACGGGTAACTATGGCTACACCTTC	CAISETPTGNYGYTF
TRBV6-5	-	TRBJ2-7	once	TGTGCCAGCAGAAACCCGGGACTCAACACCTACGAGCAGTACTTC	CASRNPGLNTYEQYF
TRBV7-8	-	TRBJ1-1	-	TGTGCCAGCAGCTTAGGATTCGGGGGGCTGGACACTGAAGCTTTCTTT	CASSLGFGGLDTEAFF
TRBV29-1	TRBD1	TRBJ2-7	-	TGCAGCGCCGGGACAGGGGGCCACGAGCAGTACTTC	CSAGTGGHEQYF
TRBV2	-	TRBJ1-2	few	TGTGCCAGCAGTGACCGGGGGGCCTATGGCTACACCTTC	CASSDRGAYGYTF
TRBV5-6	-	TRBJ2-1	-	TGTGCCAGCAGCTTACGCCGTGGGCAGACCTACAATGAGCAGTTCTTC	CASSLRRGQTYNEQFF
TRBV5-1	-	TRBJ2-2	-	TGCGCCAGCAGCTTGGAGCCCGGGACCGGGGAGCTGTTTTTT	CASSLEPGTGELFF
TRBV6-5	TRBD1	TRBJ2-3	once	TGTGCCAGCAGCAAACCGGGACAGGGGGAAGATACGCAGTATTTT	CASSKPGQGEDTQYF
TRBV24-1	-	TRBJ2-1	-	TGTGCCACCAGTGGGGCAGGGGGGTCGAATGAGCAGTTCTTC	CATSGAGGSNEQFF
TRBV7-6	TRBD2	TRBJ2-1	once	TGTGCCAGCAGCTCCAGGACTAGCGGGGGGGCGAATGAGCAGTTCTTC	CASSSRTSGGANEQFF
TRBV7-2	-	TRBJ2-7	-	TGTGCCAGCAGCTTAAGGCTTCTAGGTGGCGAGCAGTACTTC	CASSLRLLGGEQYF
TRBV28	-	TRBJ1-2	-	TGTGCCAGCAGTTGGGGCTCCAGGTTCTATGGCTACACCTTC	CASSWGSRFYGYTF
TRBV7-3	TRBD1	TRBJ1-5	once	TGTGCCAGCAGCTCTCCTCCCGGGACAGGGGGCCCCCAGCCCCAGCATTTT	CASSSPPGTGGPQPQHF